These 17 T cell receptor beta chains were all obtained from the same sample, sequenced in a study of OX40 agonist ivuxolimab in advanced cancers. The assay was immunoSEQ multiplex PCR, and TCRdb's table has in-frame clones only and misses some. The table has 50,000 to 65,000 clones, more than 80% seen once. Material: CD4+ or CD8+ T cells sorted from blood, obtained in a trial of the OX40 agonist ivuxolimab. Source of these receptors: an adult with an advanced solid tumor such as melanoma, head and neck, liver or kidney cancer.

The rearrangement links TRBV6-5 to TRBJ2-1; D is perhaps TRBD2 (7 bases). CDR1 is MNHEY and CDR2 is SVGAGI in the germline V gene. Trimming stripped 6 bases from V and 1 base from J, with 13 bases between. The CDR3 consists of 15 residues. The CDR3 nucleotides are TGTGCCAGCAGCCGGGGGGACACTTCCTACAATGAGCAGTTCTTC. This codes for CASSRGDTSYNEQFF.

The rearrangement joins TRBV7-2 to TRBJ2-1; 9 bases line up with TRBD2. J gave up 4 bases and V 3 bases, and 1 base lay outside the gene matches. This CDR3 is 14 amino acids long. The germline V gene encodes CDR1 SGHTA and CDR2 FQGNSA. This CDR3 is CASSFSGSYNEQFF. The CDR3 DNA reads TGTGCCAGCAGCTTTAGCGGGAGTTACAATGAGCAGTTCTTC.

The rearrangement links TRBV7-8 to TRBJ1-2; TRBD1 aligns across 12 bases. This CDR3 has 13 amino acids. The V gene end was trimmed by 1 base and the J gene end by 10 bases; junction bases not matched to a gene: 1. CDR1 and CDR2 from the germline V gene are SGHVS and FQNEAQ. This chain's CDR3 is CASSLGGQGAYTF. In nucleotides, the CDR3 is TGTGCCAGCAGCTTAGGGGGACAGGGGGCCTACACCTTC.

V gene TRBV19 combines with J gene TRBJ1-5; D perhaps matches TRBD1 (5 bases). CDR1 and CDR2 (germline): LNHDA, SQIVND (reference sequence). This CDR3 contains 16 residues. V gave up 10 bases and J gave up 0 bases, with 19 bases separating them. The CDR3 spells CATKSWQGHSNQPQHF. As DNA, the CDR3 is TGTGCCACCAAAAGCTGGCAGGGCCATAGCAATCAGCCCCAGCATTTT.

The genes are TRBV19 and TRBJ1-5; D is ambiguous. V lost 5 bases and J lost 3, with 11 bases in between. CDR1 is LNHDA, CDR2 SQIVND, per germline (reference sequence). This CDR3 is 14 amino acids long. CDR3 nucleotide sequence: TGTGCCAGTAGTGTAGGGCAACCCAATCAGCCCCAGCATTTT. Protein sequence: CASSVGQPNQPQHF. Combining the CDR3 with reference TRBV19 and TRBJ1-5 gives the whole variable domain DGGITQSPKYLFRKEGQNVTLSCEQNLNHDAMYWYRQDPGQGLRLIYYSQIVNDFQKGDIAEGYSVSREKKESFPLTVTSAQKNPTAFYLCASSVGQPNQPQHFGDGTRLSIL.

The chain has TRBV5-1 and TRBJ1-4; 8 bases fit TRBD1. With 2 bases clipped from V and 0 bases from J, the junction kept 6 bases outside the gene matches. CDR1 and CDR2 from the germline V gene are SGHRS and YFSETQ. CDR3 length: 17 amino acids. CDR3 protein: CASSLTTGAATNEKLFF. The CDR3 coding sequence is TGCGCCAGCAGCTTAACGACAGGGGCGGCAACTAATGAAAAACTGTTTTTT.

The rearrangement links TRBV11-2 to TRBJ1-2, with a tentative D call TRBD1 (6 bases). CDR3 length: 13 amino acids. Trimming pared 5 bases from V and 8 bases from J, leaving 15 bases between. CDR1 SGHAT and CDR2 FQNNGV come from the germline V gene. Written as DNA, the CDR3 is TGTGCCAGCAGCCAAGGGGGGGTGGAGGGCTACACCTTC. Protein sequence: CASSQGGVEGYTF.

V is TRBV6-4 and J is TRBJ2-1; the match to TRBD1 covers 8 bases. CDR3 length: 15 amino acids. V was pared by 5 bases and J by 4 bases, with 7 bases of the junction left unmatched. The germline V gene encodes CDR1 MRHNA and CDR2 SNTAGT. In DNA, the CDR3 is TGTGCCAGCAGTACTACGGGACAGGTTTACAATGAGCAGTTCTTC. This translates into CASSTTGQVYNEQFF.

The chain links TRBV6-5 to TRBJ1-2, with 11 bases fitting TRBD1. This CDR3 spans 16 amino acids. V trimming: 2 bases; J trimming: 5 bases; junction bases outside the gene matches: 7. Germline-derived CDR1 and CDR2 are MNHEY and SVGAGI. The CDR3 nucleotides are TGTGCCAGCAGTTACACCCGGACAGGGGGCGGGTATGGCTACACCTTC. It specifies CASSYTRTGGGYGYTF.

The CDR3, as DNA: TGTGCCATCAGTCTAGGGGCAGGGGGCAATGTAAACATTCAGTACTTC. It codes for CAISLGAGGNVNIQYF. The genes are TRBV10-3 and TRBJ2-4; 8 positions match TRBD1. V gave up 5 bases and J gave up 6 bases; unmatched junction bases: 12. CDR1 and CDR2 from the germline V gene are ENHRY and SYGVKD. The CDR3 sequence is 16 residues long.

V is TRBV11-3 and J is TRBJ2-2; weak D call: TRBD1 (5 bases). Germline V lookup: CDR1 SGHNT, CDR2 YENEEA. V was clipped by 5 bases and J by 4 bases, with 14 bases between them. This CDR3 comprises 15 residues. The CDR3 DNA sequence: TGTGCCAGCAGCGGGGCAGGGCGAACCACCGGGGAGCTGTTTTTT. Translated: CASSGAGRTTGELFF.

The chain's CDR3 is CASSPPDQTGTQYF. In DNA form, the CDR3 reads TGTGCCAGCTCACCCCCAGATCAAACGGGGACGCAGTATTTT. V and J are TRBV18 and TRBJ2-3, with a possible D match to TRBD2 (5 bases). The CDR3 length is 14 residues. With 3 bases removed from V and 9 bases from J, the gap between germline ends came to 16 bases. CDR1 is KGHSH and CDR2 is LQKENI in the germline V gene.

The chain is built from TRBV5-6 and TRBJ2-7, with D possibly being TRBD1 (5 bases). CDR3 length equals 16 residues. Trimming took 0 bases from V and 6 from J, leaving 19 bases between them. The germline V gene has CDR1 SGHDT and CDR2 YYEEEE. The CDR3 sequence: CASSLGARQLIPEQYF. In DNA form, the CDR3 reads TGTGCCAGCAGCTTGGGTGCCAGACAGCTCATACCCGAGCAGTACTTC.

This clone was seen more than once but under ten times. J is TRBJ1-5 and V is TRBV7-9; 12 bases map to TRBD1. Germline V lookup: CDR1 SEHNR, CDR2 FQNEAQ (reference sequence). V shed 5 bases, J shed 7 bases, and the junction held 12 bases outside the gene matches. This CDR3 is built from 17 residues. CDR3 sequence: CASSERRDRGLRQPQHF. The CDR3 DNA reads TGTGCCAGCAGCGAAAGAAGGGACAGGGGGCTGCGGCAGCCCCAGCATTTT.

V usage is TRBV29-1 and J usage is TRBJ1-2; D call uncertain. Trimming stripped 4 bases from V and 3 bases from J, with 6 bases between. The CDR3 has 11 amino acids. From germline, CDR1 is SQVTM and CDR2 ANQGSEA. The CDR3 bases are TGCAGCGTTGTCCCCGACTATGGCTACACCTTC. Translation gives CSVVPDYGYTF.

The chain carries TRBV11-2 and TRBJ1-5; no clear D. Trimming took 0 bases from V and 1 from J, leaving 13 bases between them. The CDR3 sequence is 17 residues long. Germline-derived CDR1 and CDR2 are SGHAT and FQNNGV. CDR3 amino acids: CASSLEVRVYSNQPQHF. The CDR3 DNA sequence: TGTGCCAGCAGCTTAGAGGTGAGGGTATACAGCAATCAGCCCCAGCATTTT.

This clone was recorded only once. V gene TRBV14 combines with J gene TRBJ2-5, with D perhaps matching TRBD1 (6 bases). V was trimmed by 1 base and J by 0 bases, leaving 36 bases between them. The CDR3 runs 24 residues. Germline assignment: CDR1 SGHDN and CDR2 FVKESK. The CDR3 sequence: CASSQASTGLIGPRHFSNQETQYF. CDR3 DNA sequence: TGTGCCAGCAGCCAAGCCTCGACAGGACTTATCGGTCCCCGACACTTTTCAAACCAAGAGACCCAGTACTTC.